What follows are 5 T cell receptor beta chains derived from one specimen sequenced in a study of CD8 T cells in Susac syndrome (dated by TCRdb to about 2019). Receptor amplification or capture employed the immunoSEQ multiplex PCR assay. RNA was extracted using the RNeasy kit, and roughly 0.5 to 1 ug of the RNA was reverse transcribed with random hexamers. TCRdb took the public reads, trimmed them with fastp at Q25, ran MiXCR for clone calling and kept in-frame beta chains. Rows with a matching CDR3 protein are joined into one entry that keeps the most common DNA and genes. The sample table lists about 190,000 distinct CDR3 sequences, more than 85% of them with a count of one. The top ten hold 0.15% to 0.2% of the sample. Input material: CD8+ T cells from PBMCs. The receptors originated from a human donor with Susac syndrome.

The J gene is TRBJ1-4, the V gene TRBV19; perhaps TRBD1 as D (6 bases). Germline CDR1 and CDR2: LNHDA and SQIVND (reference sequence). V was clipped by 6 bases and J by 5 bases, with 16 bases between them. The CDR3 sequence is 15 residues long. CDR3 in amino acids: CASSLSAGQNEKLFF. The CDR3 DNA reads TGTGCCAGTAGCCTCTCCGCAGGACAGAATGAAAAACTGTTTTTT.

The chain uses TRBV18 and TRBJ2-1; 7 nucleotides match TRBD2. Germline-derived CDR1 and CDR2 are KGHSH and LQKENI. The V segment lost 4 bases and the J segment 9 bases; nucleotides outside the gene matches: 18. CDR3 size: 17 residues. The CDR3 DNA sequence: TGTGCCAGCTCACGCGGAGGAACGTTATCCGGGAGGAGTGAGCAGTTCTTC. Translation gives CASSRGGTLSGRSEQFF.

V gene TRBV19 combines with J gene TRBJ2-1; 9 bases align to TRBD1. J lost 6 bases, V lost 5 bases, and 5 bases had no gene match. This CDR3 comprises 14 residues. CDR1 is LNHDA and CDR2 is SQIVND in the germline V gene (reference sequence). In nucleotides, the CDR3 is TGTGCCAGTAGTCAGACAGGGGGTGGCAATGAGCAGTTCTTC. Its protein is CASSQTGGGNEQFF. Using reference TRBV19 and TRBJ2-1 for the parts outside the CDR3, the full variable domain is DGGITQSPKYLFRKEGQNVTLSCEQNLNHDAMYWYRQDPGQGLRLIYYSQIVNDFQKGDIAEGYSVSREKKESFPLTVTSAQKNPTAFYLCASSQTGGGNEQFFGPGTRLTVL.

The chain is built from TRBV3-1 and TRBJ2-1; no reliable D call. The CDR3 has 14 amino acids. Germline CDR1 LGHDT, CDR2 YNNKEL (reference sequence). The V gene lost 0 bases and the J gene lost 7 bases, with 10 bases spanning the gap. CDR3 bases: TGTGCCAGCAGCCAAGAAGGCTTCACAAATGAGCAGTTCTTC. This encodes CASSQEGFTNEQFF.

The CDR3 nucleotides are TGTGCCAGCAGGGAGCAGGGGGATACGCAGTATTTT. As protein: CASREQGDTQYF. The rearrangement uses TRBV7-9 and TRBJ2-3, with a weak D call TRBD1 (6 bases). There are 12 residues in the CDR3. Germline assignment: CDR1 SEHNR and CDR2 FQNEAQ (reference sequence). V lost 6 bases, J lost 6 bases, and 10 bases lay in between.